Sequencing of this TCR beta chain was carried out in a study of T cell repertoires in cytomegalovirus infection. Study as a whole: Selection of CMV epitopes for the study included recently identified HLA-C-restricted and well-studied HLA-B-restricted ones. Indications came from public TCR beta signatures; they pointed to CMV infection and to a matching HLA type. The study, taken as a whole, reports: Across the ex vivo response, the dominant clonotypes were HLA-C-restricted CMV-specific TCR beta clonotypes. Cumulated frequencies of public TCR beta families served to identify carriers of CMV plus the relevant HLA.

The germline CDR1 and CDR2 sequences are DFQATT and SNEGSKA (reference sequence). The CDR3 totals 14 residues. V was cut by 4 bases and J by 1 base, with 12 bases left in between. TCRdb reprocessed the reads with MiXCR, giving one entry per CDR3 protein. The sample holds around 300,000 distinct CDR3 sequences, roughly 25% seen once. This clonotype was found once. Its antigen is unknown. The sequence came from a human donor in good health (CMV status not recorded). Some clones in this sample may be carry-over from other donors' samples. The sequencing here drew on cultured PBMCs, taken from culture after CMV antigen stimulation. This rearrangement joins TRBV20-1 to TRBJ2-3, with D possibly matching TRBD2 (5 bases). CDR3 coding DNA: TGCAGTGCTAAGTCAAGGACTCGCACAGATACGCAGTATTTT. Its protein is CSAKSRTRTDTQYF.